This T cell receptor (beta chain) was profiled in a study of identical twins' blood T cells. Points from the study as a whole: Twin similarity might stem from environmental factors, not only genetics. Twins reportedly had markedly more similar V usage than unrelated donors, even among out-of-frame TCRbeta clonotypes.

Trimming took 6 bases from V and 5 from J; bases not matched to a gene: 10. Germline CDR1 is DFQATT and CDR2 is SNEGSKA (reference sequence). This CDR3 region has 14 residues. A previously described protocol, modified, built RNA-based TCR cDNA libraries. A single record per CDR3 protein comes from TCRdb applying MiXCR to the 5' RACE reads. The repertoire holds 350,000 to 400,000 distinct CDR3 sequences, with more than 25% as singletons. Worth noting for this clonotype: Antigen unknown.

Three pairs of healthy female monozygous twins were the donors. The chain links TRBV20-1 to TRBJ2-3; TRBD1 agrees at 8 bases. The specimen sequenced was PBMCs. This receptor was obtained from a woman aged 18-55 years in good health. The CDR3: CSAQRDRTGDTQYF. The CDR3 DNA reads TGCAGTGCCCAGAGGGACAGGACGGGAGATACGCAGTATTTT.